This T cell receptor (beta chain) was observed in a study of T cell repertoires in cytomegalovirus infection. Background on the study: Based on public TCR beta signatures, there were indications of CMV infection and of a matching HLA type. Study findings and constraints: Identification of carriers of CMV plus the relevant HLA was performed using cumulative public TCR beta family frequency. The ex vivo response was dominated by HLA-C-restricted CMV-specific TCR beta clonotypes.

TCRdb reprocessed the reads with MiXCR, giving one entry per CDR3 protein. This sample yields a few hundred thousand distinct CDR3 sequences, of which 25% to 30% are seen a single time; roughly 20% belongs to the top ten. The junction had 11 bases not matched to a gene; V was cut back by 2 bases and J by 5 bases. The CDR3 loop spans 17 amino acids. Germline lookup yields CDR1 LGHNA and CDR2 YNFKEQ. As concerns this clonotype: Its antigen is undetermined.

This receptor was identified in a human donor in good health (CMV status not recorded). Some clones in this sample may be carry-over from other donors' samples. Here the sequenced sample was cultured PBMCs, taken from culture after CMV antigen stimulation. V usage is TRBV4-2 and J usage is TRBJ2-3; 9 bases align to TRBD2. Written as DNA, the CDR3 is TGTGCCAGCAGCCAAATTGGGATAGCGGGAGTAGAAGATACGCAGTATTTT. It specifies CASSQIGIAGVEDTQYF.